This T cell receptor (beta chain) was sequenced for a study of shared clonotypes between healthy human individuals. Background on the study: A couple of women and three men aged 18 to 49 made up the donors.

For this clone: Its antigen is currently unknown.

Repertoires were generated with immunoSEQ multiplex PCR, while TCRdb's copy carries only in-frame clones and drops some. The sample contains approximately 2,200,000 clones, 85% to 95% of which appear only once. Study-level points and caveats: Rarefaction exposed incomplete sorted-subset sequencing despite large depth. It was observed that about 5% of naive CD4 clonotypes were shared across a few donors.

Selected positively for CCR7 and CD45RO-negative, naive CD8 cells excluded terminally differentiated effector memory CD45RA+ cells. The specimen sequenced was naive CD8+ T cells from PBMCs. This clonotype was obtained from a man aged 18 to 29 in good health. Some clones in this sample may be carry-over from other donors' samples.

The CDR3 sequence is CASSQGASGSFAYEQYF. The CDR3 coding sequence is TGCGCCAGCAGCCAAGGGGCTAGCGGCTCATTTGCCTACGAGCAGTACTTC. The J gene is TRBJ2-7, the V gene TRBV4-1, with 7 nucleotides matching TRBD2. This CDR3 spans 17 amino acids. V was pared by 1 base and J by 2 bases, with 11 bases of the junction left unmatched. The germline V gene has CDR1 MGHRA and CDR2 YSYEKL.